This T cell receptor (beta chain) was sequenced in a study of blood T cell repertoires in COVID-19 (dated by TCRdb to 2019 to 2021). The study in broad terms: Samples covering the acute and convalescent phases of COVID-19 were provided by collaborators in the United States, Italy and Spain. Where available, HLA class I and class II types were obtained from metadata supplied by the sample provider rather than from assay-based typing. The samples were drawn from two sources: the first 160 participants of the ongoing ImmuneRACE study, and 1,254 subjects contributed by 6 global collaborators. The material from the prospective study consisted of cDNA or gDNA derived from T cells, B-cell-depleted T cells, or PBMCs. A de-identified subject ID, COVID-19 status, age in years and sex were almost always included in the sample metadata. The dataset comprised deeply sampled blood TCRbeta repertoires from subjects exposed to, actively infected with, or recovered from COVID-19. The repertoires were released in a freely available public database meant as a resource for research on the immune response to SARS-CoV-2.

Taken from cysteine to phenylalanine, the CDR3 has 15 residues. CDR3 DNA only is kept here, 45 bases in frame from base 1. For CDR1 and CDR2, the germline V gene lists MNHNS and SASEGT. Relative to germline, V is 3 bases shorter and J is 0 bases shorter, with 9 bases between their ends. The immunoSEQ Assay, a bias-controlled multiplex PCR, was used to amplify TCRbeta CDR3 regions from genomic DNA. In the paper's pipeline: The number of nucleated cells in each sample was estimated by amplification of reference gene primers within the assay. Sequence reads were collapsed and filtered to measure the absolute abundance of every unique TCRbeta CDR3 rearrangement. For each sample, productive Simpson clonality was calculated as the square root of Simpson's diversity index across productive rearrangements. TCRdb took this table from immuneACCESS and kept in-frame rearrangements with V and J called. Such tables lack part of the clones; where checked against another copy, unresolved V genes explain under half of the gap, and the rest is unexplained. That table supplies the V and J calls and clone size; D and trimming were determined from the DNA. The sample profile shows 95,000 to 150,000 clones; over 65% of them were found once. The ten largest clones represent 4% to 5.5% of the sample.

Whole blood was collected in K2EDTA tubes by collaborating institutions according to the institutions' own protocols. Collaborator samples were shipped for TCRbeta analysis as frozen whole blood, isolated PBMCs, or DNA extracted from either sample type. On the study overall, not on this receptor specifically: Clinical and demographic metadata were provided uncurated, with the amount varying by source and participant.

In this sample, this clone turned up a few times. What this receptor recognizes is not known. No qualities accompany the bases; no much larger clone lies one base away. Recombination linked TRBV6-1 to TRBJ2-1; the best D guess is TRBD1, with 5 bases matching. This clonotype was obtained from a woman in her seventies with acute or convalescent COVID-19. Sequencing was done on a sample of peripheral blood. The CDR3 protein: CASSDRVSSYNEQFF. The DNA is TGTGCCAGCAGTGACAGGGTGAGCTCCTACAATGAGCAGTTCTTC.